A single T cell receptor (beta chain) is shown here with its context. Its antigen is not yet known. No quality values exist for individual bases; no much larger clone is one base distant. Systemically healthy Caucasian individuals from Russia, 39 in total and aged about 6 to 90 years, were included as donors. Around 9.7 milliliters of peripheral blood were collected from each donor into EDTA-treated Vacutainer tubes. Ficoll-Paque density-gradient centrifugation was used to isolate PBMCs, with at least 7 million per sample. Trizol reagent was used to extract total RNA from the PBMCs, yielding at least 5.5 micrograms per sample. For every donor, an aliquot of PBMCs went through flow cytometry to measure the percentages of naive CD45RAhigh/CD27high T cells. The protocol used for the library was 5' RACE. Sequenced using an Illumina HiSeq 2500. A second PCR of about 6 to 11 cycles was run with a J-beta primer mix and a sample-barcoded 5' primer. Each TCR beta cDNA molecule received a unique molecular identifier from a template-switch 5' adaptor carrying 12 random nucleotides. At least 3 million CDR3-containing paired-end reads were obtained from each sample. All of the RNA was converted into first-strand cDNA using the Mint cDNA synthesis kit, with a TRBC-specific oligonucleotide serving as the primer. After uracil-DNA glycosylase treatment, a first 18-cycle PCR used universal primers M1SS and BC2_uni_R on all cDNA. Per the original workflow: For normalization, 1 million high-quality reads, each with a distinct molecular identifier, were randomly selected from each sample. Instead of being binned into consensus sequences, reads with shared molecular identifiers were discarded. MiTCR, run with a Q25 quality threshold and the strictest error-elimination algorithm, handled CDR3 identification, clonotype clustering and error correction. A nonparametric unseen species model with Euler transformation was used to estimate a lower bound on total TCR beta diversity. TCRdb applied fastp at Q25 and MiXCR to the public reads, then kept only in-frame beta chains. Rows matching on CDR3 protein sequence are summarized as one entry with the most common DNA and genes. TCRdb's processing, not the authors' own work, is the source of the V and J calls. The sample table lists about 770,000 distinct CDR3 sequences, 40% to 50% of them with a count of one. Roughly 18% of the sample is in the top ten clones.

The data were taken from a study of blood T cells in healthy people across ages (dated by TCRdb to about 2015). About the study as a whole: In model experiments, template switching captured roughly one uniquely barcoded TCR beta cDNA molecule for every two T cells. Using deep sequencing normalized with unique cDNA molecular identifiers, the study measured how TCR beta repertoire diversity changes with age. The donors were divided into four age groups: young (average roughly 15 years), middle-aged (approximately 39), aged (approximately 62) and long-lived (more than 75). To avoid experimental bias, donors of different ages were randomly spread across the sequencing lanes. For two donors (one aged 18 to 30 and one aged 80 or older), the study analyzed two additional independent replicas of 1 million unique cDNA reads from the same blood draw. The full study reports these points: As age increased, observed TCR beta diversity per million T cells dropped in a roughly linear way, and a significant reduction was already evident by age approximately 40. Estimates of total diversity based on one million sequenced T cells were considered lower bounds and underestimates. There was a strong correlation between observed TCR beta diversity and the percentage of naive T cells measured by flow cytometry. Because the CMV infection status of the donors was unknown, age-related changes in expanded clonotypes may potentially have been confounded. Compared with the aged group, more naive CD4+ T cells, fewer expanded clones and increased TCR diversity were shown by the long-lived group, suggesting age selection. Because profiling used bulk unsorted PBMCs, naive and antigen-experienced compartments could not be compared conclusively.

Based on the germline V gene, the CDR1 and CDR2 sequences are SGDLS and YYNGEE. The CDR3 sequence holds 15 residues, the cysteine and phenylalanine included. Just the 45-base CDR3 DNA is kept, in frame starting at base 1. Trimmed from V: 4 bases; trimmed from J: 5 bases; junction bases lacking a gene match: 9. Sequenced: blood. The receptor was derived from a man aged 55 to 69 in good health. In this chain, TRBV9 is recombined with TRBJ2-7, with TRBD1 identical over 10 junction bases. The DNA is TGTGCCAGCAGCCCCGGGACAGGGGTTACCAACGAGCAGTACTTC. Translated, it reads CASSPGTGVTNEQYF.